Below, 18 T cell receptor beta chains from the same sample are listed, as sequenced in a study of PD-L1 blockade in urothelial cancer. Time point of the sample: pretreatment peripheral blood. The method was immunoSEQ multiplex PCR; TCRdb's version includes in-frame clones alone and lacks a portion of them. The data contain around 130,000 clones, roughly 83% of them singletons. Source: PBMCs, taken around atezolizumab (anti-PD-L1) treatment. These receptor sequences come from a man between 45 and 60 years old with urothelial cancer.

The chain employs TRBV2 and TRBJ1-6; 7 nucleotides match TRBD1. V shed 9 bases and J 5 bases; nucleotides not matched to a gene: 1. CDR1 and CDR2 (germline): SNHLY, FYNNEI. This CDR3 has 12 amino acids. The CDR3 loop is CARGGHNSPLHF. The CDR3 DNA is TGTGCCAGAGGGGGCCATAATTCACCCCTCCACTTT.

The gene calls are TRBV15 and TRBJ1-2; D might be TRBD1 (6 bases). Trimming removed 5 bases at V and 1 base at J, with 8 bases between. The length of the CDR3 is 13 residues. Germline CDR1 is LNHNV and CDR2 is YYDKDF (reference sequence). CDR3 sequence reads: CATSQGHNYGYTF. DNA for the CDR3: TGTGCCACCAGCCAGGGACATAACTATGGCTACACCTTC.

The V and J genes are TRBV9 and TRBJ1-2, with TRBD1 identical over 9 bases. V was pared by 3 bases and J by 7 bases, with 13 bases of the junction left unmatched. CDR3 size: 16 residues. The germline CDR1 and CDR2 sequences are SGDLS and YYNGEE. The CDR3 bases are TGTGCCAGCAGCGAGGGACAGGGTCCCCTCTCGTTTGGCTACACCTTC. Translation gives CASSEGQGPLSFGYTF.

The chain employs TRBV9 and TRBJ2-1; TRBD2 matches 12 bases. With 3 bases clipped from V and 4 bases from J, the junction kept 2 bases outside the gene matches. The germline V gene encodes CDR1 SGDLS and CDR2 YYNGEE. CDR3 length: 15 residues. The CDR3: CASSALAGGYNEQFF. DNA of the CDR3: TGTGCCAGCAGCGCCCTAGCGGGGGGGTACAATGAGCAGTTCTTC.

The gene calls are TRBV9 and TRBJ2-3; 7 nucleotides match TRBD2. The junction had 10 bases not matched to a gene; V was cut back by 3 bases and J by 6 bases. The CDR3 sequence is 15 residues long. CDR1 SGDLS and CDR2 YYNGEE come from the germline V gene. CDR3 loop: CASSGREVVLDTQYF. The CDR3 region has the DNA TGTGCCAGCAGCGGACGGGAGGTCGTATTGGATACGCAGTATTTT.

This clone was recorded only once. V and J are TRBV5-6 and TRBJ2-7; 9 nucleotides match TRBD2. The germline CDR1 and CDR2 sequences are SGHDT and YYEEEE. V was clipped by 0 bases and J by 0 bases; unmatched bases: 4. CDR3 length equals 16 residues. CDR3 sequence reads: CASSLEPSGASYEQYF. The CDR3 DNA reads TGTGCCAGCAGCTTGGAACCTAGCGGGGCCTCCTACGAGCAGTACTTC.

V and J are TRBV9 and TRBJ2-2, with 9 nucleotides matching TRBD2. CDR3 length: 16 amino acids. V gave up 0 bases and J gave up 4 bases; unmatched junction bases: 4. Per germline, CDR1 SGDLS and CDR2 YYNGEE. The CDR3 is CASSVGREGRTGELFF. The CDR3 bases are TGTGCCAGCAGCGTAGGGCGGGAGGGCCGCACCGGGGAGCTGTTTTTT. The entire variable domain, with the rest obtained from reference TRBV9 and TRBJ2-2, is as follows: DSGVTQTPKHLITATGQRVTLRCSPRSGDLSVYWYQQSLDQGLQFLIQYYNGEERAKGNILERFSAQQFPDLHSELNLSSLELGDSALYFCASSVGREGRTGELFFGEGSRLTVL.

The V gene is TRBV7-2, the J gene TRBJ2-1, with 7 bases matching TRBD2. Per germline, CDR1 SGHTA and CDR2 FQGNSA. This CDR3 is 14 amino acids long. Unmatched junction bases numbered 8, after V lost 5 bases and J lost 7 bases. CDR3 amino acids: CASSPREGLNEQFF. As DNA, the CDR3 is TGTGCCAGCAGCCCTAGGGAGGGTTTGAATGAGCAGTTCTTC.

The chain joins TRBV2 to TRBJ2-2; 8 bases agree with TRBD2. Germline trimming cut 8 bases from V and 4 bases from J; bases unmatched to any gene: 9. The CDR3 extends over 15 amino acids. Germline CDR1 reads SNHLY; CDR2 reads FYNNEI. The CDR3 DNA sequence: TGTGCCAGCTACCCGGGGGGGAGGCGCACCGGGGAGCTGTTTTTT. Its translation is CASYPGGRRTGELFF.

The chain couples TRBV5-6 to TRBJ1-6; D perhaps matches TRBD1 (5 bases). V was trimmed by 4 bases and J by 7 bases, leaving 12 bases between them. Looked up from germline, CDR1 is SGHDT and CDR2 is YYEEEE. This CDR3 spans 14 amino acids. CDR3 region: CASSLRQMNSPLHF. The CDR3 nucleotides are TGTGCCAGCAGCCTAAGACAGATGAATTCACCCCTCCACTTT.

J is TRBJ1-1 and V is TRBV11-1; TRBD1 is a possible D gene (5 bases). CDR3 length equals 15 residues. The V gene lost 1 base and the J gene lost 1 base, with 10 bases spanning the gap. Looked up from germline, CDR1 is SGHAT and CDR2 is FQDESV (reference sequence). For the CDR3, the DNA is TGTGCCAGCAGCTTAGGGTTTAGGGGGAACACTGAAGCTTTCTTT. Protein sequence: CASSLGFRGNTEAFF.

The chain employs TRBV18 and TRBJ1-5; unclear D gene. Between the trimmed V and J ends, which lost 3 bases and 6 bases, there was a span of 12 bases. Germline V CDR1 and CDR2: KGHSH, LQKENI. The length of the CDR3 is 14 residues. This chain's CDR3 is CASSPREGSQPQHF. The CDR3 nucleotides read TGTGCCAGCTCACCGCGGGAAGGTAGTCAGCCCCAGCATTTT. Using reference TRBV18 and TRBJ1-5 for the parts outside the CDR3, the full variable domain is NAGVMQNPRHLVRRRGQEARLRCSPMKGHSHVYWYRQLPEEGLKFMVYLQKENIIDESGMPKERFSAEFPKEGPSILRIQQVVRGDSAAYFCASSPREGSQPQHFGDGTRLSIL.

The V and J genes are TRBV2 and TRBJ2-7, with 9 bases identical to TRBD2. Losses at the gene ends were 9 bases for V and 2 bases for J; bases not matched to a gene: 5. The CDR3 spans 13 residues. Germline lookup yields CDR1 SNHLY and CDR2 FYNNEI. The CDR3 is CASKRGATYEQYF. DNA for the CDR3: TGTGCCAGTAAGCGGGGGGCGACCTACGAGCAGTACTTC. Full variable domain (rest looked up from reference TRBV2 and TRBJ2-7): EPEVTQTPSHQVTQMGQEVILRCVPISNHLYFYWYRQILGQKVEFLVSFYNNEISEKSEIFDDQFSVERPDGSNFTLKIRSTKLEDSAMYFCASKRGATYEQYFGPGTRLTVT.

V is TRBV28 and J is TRBJ1-4, with 7 bases aligning to TRBD1. CDR1 and CDR2 from the germline V gene are MDHEN and SYDVKM. Unmatched junction bases numbered 12, after V lost 2 bases and J lost 3 bases. The CDR3 is 18 residues long. The chain's CDR3 is CASSLSGDREFANEKLFF. DNA for the CDR3: TGTGCCAGCAGTTTAAGTGGCGACAGGGAATTTGCTAATGAAAAACTGTTTTTT.

The chain joins TRBV5-1 to TRBJ2-5, with a weak D call TRBD1 (5 bases). The CDR3 contains 14 residues. Germline CDR1 SGHRS, CDR2 YFSETQ. With 2 bases removed from V and 2 bases from J, the gap between germline ends came to 10 bases. The CDR3 sequence is CASSFLGVQETQYF. The CDR3 DNA reads TGCGCCAGCAGCTTTCTAGGGGTGCAAGAGACCCAGTACTTC.

The CDR3 is CASSYKFPGYTQYF. The CDR3 DNA follows: TGTGCCAGCAGTTATAAGTTCCCTGGCTATACGCAGTATTTT. This chain links TRBV27 with TRBJ2-3; D ambiguous. Germline lookup yields CDR1 MNHEY and CDR2 SMNVEV (reference sequence). This CDR3 spans 14 amino acids. Trimming took 4 bases from V and 7 from J, leaving 15 bases between them.

The rearrangement uses TRBV30 and TRBJ2-2, with TRBD2 identical over 7 bases. Losses at the gene ends were 3 bases for V and 6 bases for J; bases not matched to a gene: 13. Germline CDR1 is GTSNPN and CDR2 is SVGIG (reference sequence). This CDR3 has 16 amino acids. In DNA, the CDR3 is TGTGCCTGGAGGGTGACGCGGGAGTATCTCGCCGGGGAGCTGTTTTTT. Translated: CAWRVTREYLAGELFF.

This clone showed up just a few times. CDR3 in DNA: TGTGCCAGTAGACACCCCGGGACAGGGACTGAAGCTTTCTTT. Translated: CASRHPGTGTEAFF. This rearrangement joins TRBV19 to TRBJ1-1; 9 bases are shared with TRBD1. The V and J ends lost 6 bases and 5 bases, in that order; junction bases with no gene match: 7. CDR1 is LNHDA, CDR2 SQIVND, per germline (reference sequence). The CDR3 extends over 14 amino acids. The full variable domain, with the rest looked up from reference TRBV19 and TRBJ1-1, is DGGITQSPKYLFRKEGQNVTLSCEQNLNHDAMYWYRQDPGQGLRLIYYSQIVNDFQKGDIAEGYSVSREKKESFPLTVTSAQKNPTAFYLCASRHPGTGTEAFFGQGTRLTVV.